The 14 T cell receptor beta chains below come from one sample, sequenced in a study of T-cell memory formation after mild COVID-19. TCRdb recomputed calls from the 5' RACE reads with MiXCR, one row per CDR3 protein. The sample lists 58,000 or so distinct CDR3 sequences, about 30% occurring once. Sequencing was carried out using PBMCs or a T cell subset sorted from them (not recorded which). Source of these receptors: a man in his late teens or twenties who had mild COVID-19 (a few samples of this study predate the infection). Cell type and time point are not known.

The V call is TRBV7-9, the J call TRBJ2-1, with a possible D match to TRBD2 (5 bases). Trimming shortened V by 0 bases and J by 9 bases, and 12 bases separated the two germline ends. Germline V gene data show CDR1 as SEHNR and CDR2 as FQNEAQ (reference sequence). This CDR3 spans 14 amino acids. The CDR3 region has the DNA TGTGCCAGCAGCTTAGCGTCGGGGAGCGGTGAGCAGTTCTTC. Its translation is CASSLASGSGEQFF.

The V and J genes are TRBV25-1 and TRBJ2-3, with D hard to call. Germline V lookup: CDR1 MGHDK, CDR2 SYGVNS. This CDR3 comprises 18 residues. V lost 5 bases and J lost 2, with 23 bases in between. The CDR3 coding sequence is TGTGCCAGCAGTACCTCCCCATGGGTAGCCCCATTCACAGATACGCAGTATTTT. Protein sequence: CASSTSPWVAPFTDTQYF.

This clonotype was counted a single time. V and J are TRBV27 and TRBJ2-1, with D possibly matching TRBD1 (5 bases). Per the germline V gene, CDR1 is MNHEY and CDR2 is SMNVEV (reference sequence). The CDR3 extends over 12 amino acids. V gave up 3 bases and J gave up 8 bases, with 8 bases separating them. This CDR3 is CASSFWGDEQFF. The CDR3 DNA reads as TGTGCCAGCAGTTTCTGGGGCGATGAGCAGTTCTTC.

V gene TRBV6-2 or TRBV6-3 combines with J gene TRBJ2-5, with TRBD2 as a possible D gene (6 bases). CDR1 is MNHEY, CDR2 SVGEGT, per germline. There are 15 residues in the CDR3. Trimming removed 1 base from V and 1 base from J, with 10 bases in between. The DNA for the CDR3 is TGTGCCAGCAGTTACTTAGGAGGGGCCCAAGAGACCCAGTACTTC. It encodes CASSYLGGAQETQYF.

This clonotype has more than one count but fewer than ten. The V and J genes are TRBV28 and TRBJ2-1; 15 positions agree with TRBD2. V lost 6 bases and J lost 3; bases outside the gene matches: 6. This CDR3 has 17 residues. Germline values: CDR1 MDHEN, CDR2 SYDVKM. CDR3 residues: CASSPGTSGGLYNEQFF. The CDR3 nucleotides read TGTGCCAGCAGCCCCGGGACTAGCGGGGGGCTCTACAATGAGCAGTTCTTC.

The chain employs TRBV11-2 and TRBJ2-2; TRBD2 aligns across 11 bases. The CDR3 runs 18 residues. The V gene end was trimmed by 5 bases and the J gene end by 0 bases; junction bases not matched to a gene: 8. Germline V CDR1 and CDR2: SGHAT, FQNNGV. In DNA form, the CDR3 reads TGTGCCAGCAGCCGAGCGGGACTAGCGGAAACGAACACCGGGGAGCTGTTTTTT. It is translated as CASSRAGLAETNTGELFF.

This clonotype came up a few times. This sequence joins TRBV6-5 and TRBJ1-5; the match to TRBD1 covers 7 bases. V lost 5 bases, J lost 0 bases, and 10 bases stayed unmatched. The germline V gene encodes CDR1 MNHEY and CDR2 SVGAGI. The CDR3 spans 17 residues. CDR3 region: CASSERQGTYSNQPQHF. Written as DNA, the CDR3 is TGTGCCAGCAGTGAAAGACAGGGAACCTATAGCAATCAGCCCCAGCATTTT.

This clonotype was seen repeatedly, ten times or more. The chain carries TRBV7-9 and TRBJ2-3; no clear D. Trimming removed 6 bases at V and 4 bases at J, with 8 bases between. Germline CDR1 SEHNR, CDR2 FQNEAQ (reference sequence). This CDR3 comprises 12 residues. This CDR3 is CASSLGADTQYF. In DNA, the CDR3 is TGTGCCAGCAGTTTGGGCGCAGATACGCAGTATTTT. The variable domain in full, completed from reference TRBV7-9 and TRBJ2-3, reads DTGVSQNPRHKITKRGQNVTFRCDPISEHNRLYWYRQTLGQGPEFLTYFQNEAQLEKSRLLSDRFSAERPKGSFSTLEIQRTEQGDSAMYLCASSLGADTQYFGPGTRLTVL.

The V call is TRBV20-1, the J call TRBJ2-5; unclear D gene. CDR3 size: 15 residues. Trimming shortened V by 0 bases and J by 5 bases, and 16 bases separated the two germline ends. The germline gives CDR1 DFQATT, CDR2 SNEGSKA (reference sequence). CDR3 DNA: TGCAGTGCTAGAGATCCCCAGGATCGGGCGGAGACCCAGTACTTC. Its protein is CSARDPQDRAETQYF.

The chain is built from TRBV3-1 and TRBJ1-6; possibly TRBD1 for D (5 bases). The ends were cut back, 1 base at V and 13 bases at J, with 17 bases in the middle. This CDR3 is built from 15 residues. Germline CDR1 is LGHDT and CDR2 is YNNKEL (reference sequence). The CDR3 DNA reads TGTGCCAGCAGCCAAGCGGGACTCCAGGCGGCTCCCCTCCACTTT. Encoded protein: CASSQAGLQAAPLHF.

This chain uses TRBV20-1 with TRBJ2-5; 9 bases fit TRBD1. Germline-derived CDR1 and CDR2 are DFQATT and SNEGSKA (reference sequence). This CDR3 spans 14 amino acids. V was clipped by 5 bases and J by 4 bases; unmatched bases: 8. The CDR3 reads CSAHRDRVRETQYF. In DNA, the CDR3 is TGCAGTGCTCACCGGGACAGGGTGAGAGAGACCCAGTACTTC.

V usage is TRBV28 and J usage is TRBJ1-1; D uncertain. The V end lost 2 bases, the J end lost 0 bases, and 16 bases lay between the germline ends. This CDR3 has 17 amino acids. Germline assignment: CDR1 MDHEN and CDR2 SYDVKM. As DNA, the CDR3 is TGTGCCAGCAGTTTAATACTTGAGGGCGACATGAACACTGAAGCTTTCTTT. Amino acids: CASSLILEGDMNTEAFF.

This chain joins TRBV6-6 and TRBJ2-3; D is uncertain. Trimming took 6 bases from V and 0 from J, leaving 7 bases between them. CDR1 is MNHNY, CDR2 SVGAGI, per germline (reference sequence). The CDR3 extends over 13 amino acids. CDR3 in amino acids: CASSWASTDTQYF. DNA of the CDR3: TGTGCCAGCAGCTGGGCTAGCACAGATACGCAGTATTTT.

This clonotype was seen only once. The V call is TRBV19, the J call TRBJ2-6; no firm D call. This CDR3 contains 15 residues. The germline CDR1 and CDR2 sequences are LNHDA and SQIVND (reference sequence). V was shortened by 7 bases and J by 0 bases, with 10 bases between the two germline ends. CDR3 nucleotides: TGTGCCAGTAAGGTCGGATACTCTGGGGCCAACGTCCTGACTTTC. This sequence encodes CASKVGYSGANVLTF.